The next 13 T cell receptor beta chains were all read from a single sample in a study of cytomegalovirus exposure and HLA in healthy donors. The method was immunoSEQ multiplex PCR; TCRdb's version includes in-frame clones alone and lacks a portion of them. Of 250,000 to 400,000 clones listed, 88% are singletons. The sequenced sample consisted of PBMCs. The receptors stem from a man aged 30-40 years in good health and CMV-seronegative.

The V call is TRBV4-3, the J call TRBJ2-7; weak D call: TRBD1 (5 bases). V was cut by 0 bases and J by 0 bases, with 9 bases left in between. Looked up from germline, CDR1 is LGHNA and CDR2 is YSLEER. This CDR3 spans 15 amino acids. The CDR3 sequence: CASSQDSGPSYEQYF. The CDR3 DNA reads TGCGCCAGCAGCCAAGACTCAGGGCCCTCCTACGAGCAGTACTTC.

The CDR3, as DNA: TGTGCCAGCAGACAGGTTTCTGGCACTGAAGCTTTCTTT. It codes for CASRQVSGTEAFF. V gene TRBV6-5 combines with J gene TRBJ1-1; possibly TRBD1 for D (5 bases). The CDR3 loop spans 13 amino acids. CDR1 and CDR2 from the germline V gene are MNHEY and SVGAGI. V lost 6 bases and J lost 4, with 12 bases in between.

The CDR3 loop reads CARRQGENSPLHF. Written as DNA, the CDR3 is TGCGCCAGAAGACAGGGGGAAAATTCACCCCTCCACTTT. The rearrangement uses TRBV10-1 and TRBJ1-6; 9 bases agree with TRBD1. V dropped 9 bases and J dropped 7; count of bases not matched to a gene: 4. Looked up from germline, CDR1 is WNHNN and CDR2 is SYGVQD (reference sequence). The CDR3 totals 13 residues.

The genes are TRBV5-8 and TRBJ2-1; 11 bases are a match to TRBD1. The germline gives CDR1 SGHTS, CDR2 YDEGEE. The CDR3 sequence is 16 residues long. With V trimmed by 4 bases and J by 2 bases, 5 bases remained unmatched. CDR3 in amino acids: CASSRGTGGTYNEQFF. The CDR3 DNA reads TGTGCCAGCAGCAGAGGGACAGGGGGAACCTACAATGAGCAGTTCTTC.

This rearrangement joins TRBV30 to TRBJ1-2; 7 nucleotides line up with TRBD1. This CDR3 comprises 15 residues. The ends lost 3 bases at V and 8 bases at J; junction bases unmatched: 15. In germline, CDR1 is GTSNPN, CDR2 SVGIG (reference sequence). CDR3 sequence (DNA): TGTGCCTGGAGCCAGGAACTCACAGGGGCGGGCGGCTACACCTTC. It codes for CAWSQELTGAGGYTF. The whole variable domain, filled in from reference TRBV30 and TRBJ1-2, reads SQTIHQWPATLVQPVGSPLSLECTVEGTSNPNLYWYRQAAGRGLQLLFYSVGIGQISSEVPQNLSASRPQDRQFILSSKKLLLSDSGFYLCAWSQELTGAGGYTFGSGTRLTVV.

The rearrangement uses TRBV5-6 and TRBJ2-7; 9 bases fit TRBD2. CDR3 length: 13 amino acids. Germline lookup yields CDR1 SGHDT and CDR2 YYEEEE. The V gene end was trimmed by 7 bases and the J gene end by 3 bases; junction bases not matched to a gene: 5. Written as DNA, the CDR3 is TGTGCCAGCGCGGGGGGGTCAGGCTACGAGCAGTACTTC. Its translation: CASAGGSGYEQYF.

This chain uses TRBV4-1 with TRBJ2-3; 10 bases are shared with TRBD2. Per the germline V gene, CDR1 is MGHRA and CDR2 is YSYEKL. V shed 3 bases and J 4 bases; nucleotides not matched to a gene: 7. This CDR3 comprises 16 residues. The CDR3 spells CASSQPLAGRADTQYF. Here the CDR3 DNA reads TGCGCCAGCAGCCAGCCACTAGCGGGGCGGGCAGATACGCAGTATTTT.

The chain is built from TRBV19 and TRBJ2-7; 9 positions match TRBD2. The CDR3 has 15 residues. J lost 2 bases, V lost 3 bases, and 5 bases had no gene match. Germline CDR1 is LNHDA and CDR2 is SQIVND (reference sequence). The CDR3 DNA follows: TGTGCCAGTAGTATCACAGCGGGGGGCGCCTACGAGCAGTACTTC. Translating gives CASSITAGGAYEQYF.

CDR3 sequence: CASSISWTGAYNEQFF. In nucleotides, the CDR3 is TGTGCCAGTAGTATTTCTTGGACAGGGGCGTACAATGAGCAGTTCTTC. The rearrangement links TRBV19 to TRBJ2-1; 9 positions agree with TRBD1. J gave up 4 bases and V 3 bases, and 7 bases lay outside the gene matches. This CDR3 comprises 16 residues. Germline assignment: CDR1 LNHDA and CDR2 SQIVND (reference sequence). Full variable domain (missing parts from reference TRBV19 and TRBJ2-1): DGGITQSPKYLFRKEGQNVTLSCEQNLNHDAMYWYRQDPGQGLRLIYYSQIVNDFQKGDIAEGYSVSREKKESFPLTVTSAQKNPTAFYLCASSISWTGAYNEQFFGPGTRLTVL.

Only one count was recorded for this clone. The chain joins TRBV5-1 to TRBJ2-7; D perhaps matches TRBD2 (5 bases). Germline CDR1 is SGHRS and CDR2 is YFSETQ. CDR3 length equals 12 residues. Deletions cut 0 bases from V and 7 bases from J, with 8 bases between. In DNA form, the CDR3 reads TGCGCCAGCAGCTTGGCCGGGATAGAGCAGTACTTC. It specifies CASSLAGIEQYF.

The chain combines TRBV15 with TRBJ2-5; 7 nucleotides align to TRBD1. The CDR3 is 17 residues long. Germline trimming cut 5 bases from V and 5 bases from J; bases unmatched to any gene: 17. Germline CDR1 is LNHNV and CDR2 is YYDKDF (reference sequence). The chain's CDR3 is CATSADKETGTGETQYF. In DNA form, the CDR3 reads TGTGCCACCAGCGCAGATAAAGAGACAGGGACCGGGGAGACCCAGTACTTC. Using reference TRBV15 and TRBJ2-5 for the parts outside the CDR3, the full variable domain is DAMVIQNPRYQVTQFGKPVTLSCSQTLNHNVMYWYQQKSSQAPKLLFHYYDKDFNNEADTPDNFQSRRPNTSFCFLDIRSPGLGDTAMYLCATSADKETGTGETQYFGPGTRLLVL.

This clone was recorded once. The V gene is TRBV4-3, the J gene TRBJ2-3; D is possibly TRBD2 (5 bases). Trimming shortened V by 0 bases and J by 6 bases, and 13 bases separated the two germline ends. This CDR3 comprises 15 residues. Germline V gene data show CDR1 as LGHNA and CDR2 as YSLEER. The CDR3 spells CASSQDNVGEDTQYF. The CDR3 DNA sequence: TGCGCCAGCAGCCAAGATAATGTCGGGGAGGATACGCAGTATTTT.

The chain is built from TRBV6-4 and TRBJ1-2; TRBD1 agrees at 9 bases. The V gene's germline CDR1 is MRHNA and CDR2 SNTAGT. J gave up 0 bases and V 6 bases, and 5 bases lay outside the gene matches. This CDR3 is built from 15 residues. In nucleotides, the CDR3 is TGTGCCAGCAGGAGGACAGGGGAGACTAACTATGGCTACACCTTC. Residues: CASRRTGETNYGYTF.